This TCR beta chain originates from a study of monozygotic twins with inflammatory bowel disease. Whole-study results and caveats: IBD patients share fewer clonotypes with other people than healthy twins do, especially with disease activity.

As concerns this clonotype: The antigen is unknown.

Each sample had eight separate cDNA synthesis reactions. TCRdb reprocessed the 5' RACE reads and stores each CDR3 protein as one record, lacking DNA. In all, the sample yields a few hundred thousand distinct CDR3 sequences. Isolation of total RNA was performed on whole blood, with no prior T cell sorting. Sample: blood. This TCR derives from a human donor with ulcerative colitis or Crohn's disease, or a healthy co-twin of an affected twin (not recorded which).

CDR3: CASRSTWGNLGGDTQYF. V is TRBV12-3 or TRBV12-4 and J is TRBJ2-3; absent DNA, TCRdb's TRBD1 call cannot be checked. This CDR3 is built from 17 residues.